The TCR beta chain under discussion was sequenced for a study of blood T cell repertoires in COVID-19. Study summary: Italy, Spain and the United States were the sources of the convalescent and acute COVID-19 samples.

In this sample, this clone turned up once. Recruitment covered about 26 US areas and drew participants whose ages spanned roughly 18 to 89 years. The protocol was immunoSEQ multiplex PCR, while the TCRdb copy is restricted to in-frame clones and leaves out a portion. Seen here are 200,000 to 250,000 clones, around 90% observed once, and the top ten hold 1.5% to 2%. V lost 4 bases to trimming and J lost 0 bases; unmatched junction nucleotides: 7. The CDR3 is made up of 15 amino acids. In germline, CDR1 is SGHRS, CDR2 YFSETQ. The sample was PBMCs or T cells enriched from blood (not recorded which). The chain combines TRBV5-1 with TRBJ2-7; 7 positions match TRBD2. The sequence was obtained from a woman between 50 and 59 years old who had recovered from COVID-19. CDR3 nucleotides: TGCGCCAGCAGCCGCGGGAGCCCCAGCTCCTACGAGCAGTACTTC. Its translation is CASSRGSPSSYEQYF. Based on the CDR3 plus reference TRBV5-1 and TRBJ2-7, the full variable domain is KAGVTQTPRYLIKTRGQQVTLSCSPISGHRSVSWYQQTPGQGLQFLFEYFSETQRNKGNFPGRFSGRQFSNSRSEMNVSTLELGDSALYLCASSRGSPSSYEQYFGPGTRLTVT.